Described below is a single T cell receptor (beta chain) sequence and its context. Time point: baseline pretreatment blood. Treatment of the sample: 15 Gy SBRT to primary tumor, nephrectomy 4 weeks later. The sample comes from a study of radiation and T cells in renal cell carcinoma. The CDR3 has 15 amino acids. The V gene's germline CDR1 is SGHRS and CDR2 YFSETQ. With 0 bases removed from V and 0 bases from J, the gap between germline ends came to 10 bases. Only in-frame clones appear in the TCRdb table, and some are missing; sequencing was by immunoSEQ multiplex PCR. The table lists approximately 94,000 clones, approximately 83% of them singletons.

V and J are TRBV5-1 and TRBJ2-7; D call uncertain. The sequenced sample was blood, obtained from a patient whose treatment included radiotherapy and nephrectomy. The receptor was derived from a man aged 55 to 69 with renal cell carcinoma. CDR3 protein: CASSLDGGDSYEQYF. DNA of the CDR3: TGCGCCAGCAGCTTGGATGGCGGCGACTCCTACGAGCAGTACTTC.